This section outlines one T cell receptor (beta chain) sequence together with its context. With 3 bases clipped from V and 5 bases from J, the junction kept 5 bases outside the gene matches. This CDR3 is built from 14 residues. Germline CDR1 SGHKS, CDR2 YYEKEE (reference sequence). The data were obtained in a study of cytomegalovirus exposure and HLA in healthy donors. PCR used 60 Vbeta primers and 13 Jbeta primers. Generated by immunoSEQ multiplex PCR, the TCRdb table keeps only in-frame clones and is missing some. The sample yields about 140,000 clones, more than 70% seen once. The origin of this receptor is a man aged 40-49 years in good health and CMV-seronegative. This rearrangement joins TRBV5-5 to TRBJ1-1; 9 bases match TRBD1. The source material was PBMCs. CDR3 in DNA: TGTGCCAGCAGCTGGCGACAGGGGGTGACTGAAGCTTTCTTT. Its protein product is CASSWRQGVTEAFF.